The 22 T cell receptor beta chains presented below share a single source sample, sequenced in a study of T cells in Graves' hyperthyroidism and ophthalmopathy. The source material, RNA transcripts, was used to amplify TCR beta CDR3 regions. The HTBI primer set drove a first-round RT-PCR of the TCR CDR3. TCRdb re-called the multiplex PCR reads through MiXCR, storing one row per CDR3 protein. This sample has almost 500,000 distinct CDR3 sequences, with under 25% found just once. Sequenced sample: blood. These receptors were obtained from an older woman with Graves' ophthalmopathy.

This chain joins TRBV10-3 and TRBJ2-1, with 10 bases matching TRBD2. Per germline, CDR1 ENHRY and CDR2 SYGVKD. The CDR3 has 15 residues. V trimming: 7 bases; J trimming: 8 bases; junction bases outside the gene matches: 11. Here the CDR3 reads CAIIVKREGLYEQFF. The CDR3 coding sequence is TGTGCCATCATAGTAAAGCGGGAGGGCCTCTATGAGCAGTTCTTC.

This clonotype showed up just a few times. CDR3 nucleotide sequence: TGTGCCAGCAGCCGCCCTGACCAGGGATTGGCCGGGGAGCTGTTTTTT. Residues: CASSRPDQGLAGELFF. This sequence joins TRBV6-1 and TRBJ2-2; possible D gene TRBD1, 5 bases. The CDR3 extends over 16 amino acids. Germline CDR1 MNHNS, CDR2 SASEGT. V was clipped by 6 bases and J by 6 bases, with 20 bases between them.

In its sample, this clonotype was seen a few times. V gene TRBV3-1 combines with J gene TRBJ2-1; D may be TRBD2 (5 bases). Germline loops: CDR1 LGHDT, CDR2 YNNKEL (reference sequence). Trimming left V 4 bases short and J 7 bases short, with 14 bases between. This CDR3 region has 14 residues. CDR3 protein: CASSLGPGWNEQFF. CDR3 bases: TGTGCCAGCAGCCTCGGGCCGGGGTGGAATGAGCAGTTCTTC.

The CDR3 protein is CASSSGSPTEAFF. For the CDR3, the DNA is TGTGCCAGCAGCTCCGGCAGTCCCACTGAAGCTTTCTTT. The J gene is TRBJ1-1, the V gene TRBV7-9; no firm D call. Germline V CDR1 and CDR2: SEHNR, FQNEAQ (reference sequence). V was pared by 4 bases and J by 4 bases, with 10 bases between. The CDR3 loop spans 13 amino acids.

The rearrangement joins TRBV6-2 or TRBV6-3 to TRBJ2-1, with 11 bases aligning to TRBD2. Trimming at V came to 4 bases and at J to 8 bases, leaving 10 bases not matched to a gene. Germline values: CDR1 MNHEY, CDR2 SVGEGT. The CDR3 length is 16 residues. CDR3: CASSFQLAGGRYEQFF. The CDR3 DNA sequence: TGTGCCAGCAGTTTCCAATTAGCGGGAGGGCGCTATGAGCAGTTCTTC.

V and J are TRBV29-1 and TRBJ2-1; D is undetermined. Trimming shortened V by 2 bases and J by 2 bases, and 13 bases separated the two germline ends. CDR3 length: 15 amino acids. From germline, CDR1 is SQVTM and CDR2 ANQGSEA. The CDR3 nucleotides are TGCAGCGTTGAAATCCCGAGACCCACCTACAATGAGCAGTTCTTC. This sequence encodes CSVEIPRPTYNEQFF.

V usage is TRBV3-1 and J usage is TRBJ2-5; D ambiguous. The CDR3 runs 14 residues. Trimming removed 1 base at V and 2 bases at J, with 8 bases between. The V gene's germline CDR1 is LGHDT and CDR2 YNNKEL (reference sequence). The CDR3 loop is CASSQVNGQETQYF. The CDR3 DNA reads TGTGCCAGCAGCCAAGTTAACGGACAAGAGACCCAGTACTTC.

Comment on this clonotype: This sequence may be a read error, since a much larger clone differs from it by one base. The V gene is TRBV15, the J gene TRBJ2-6; 9 nucleotides line up with TRBD1. This CDR3 has 16 residues. Germline CDR1 reads LNHNV; CDR2 reads YYDKDF (reference sequence). J gave up 4 bases and V 4 bases, and 5 bases lay outside the gene matches. The CDR3 nucleotides read TGTGCCACCAGCAAGGGACAGGGAGCCGGGGCCAACGTCCTGACTTTC. Translating it yields CATSKGQGAGANVLTF.

This chain joins TRBV29-1 and TRBJ2-5; D is undetermined. The V end lost 4 bases, the J end lost 2 bases, and 8 bases lay between the germline ends. The germline V gene has CDR1 SQVTM and CDR2 ANQGSEA. The CDR3 loop spans 12 amino acids. The CDR3 sequence is CSVVPEQETQYF. For the CDR3, the DNA is TGCAGCGTTGTTCCGGAGCAAGAGACCCAGTACTTC. Using reference TRBV29-1 and TRBJ2-5 for the parts outside the CDR3, the full variable domain is SAVISQKPSRDICQRGTSLTIQCQVDSQVTMMFWYRQQPGQSLTLIATANQGSEATYESGFVIDKFPISRPNLTFSTLTVSNMSPEDSSIYLCSVVPEQETQYFGPGTRLLVL.

This clonotype was seen a handful of times. The chain recombines TRBV7-3 with TRBJ2-3; maybe TRBD2 (5 bases). The CDR3 is made up of 16 amino acids. Between the trimmed V and J ends, which lost 1 base and 4 bases, there was a span of 15 bases. Germline V lookup: CDR1 SGHTA, CDR2 FQGTGA. CDR3 sequence: CASSLREAGRSDTQYF. CDR3 coding DNA: TGTGCCAGCAGCTTAAGAGAGGCGGGTCGCTCAGATACGCAGTATTTT.

V usage is TRBV28 and J usage is TRBJ2-7; D call uncertain. The DNA end is more similar to TRBJ2-1, so the J call may be wrong. Per the germline V gene, CDR1 is MDHEN and CDR2 is SYDVKM. This CDR3 comprises 11 residues. The DNA for the CDR3 is TGTGCCAGCAGTCCGAGCTACGAGCAGTTCTTC. This translates into CASSPSYEQFF.

The J gene is TRBJ1-1, the V gene TRBV6-1, with 8 positions matching TRBD1. In germline, CDR1 is MNHNS, CDR2 SASEGT. The CDR3 covers 16 residues. V lost 4 bases, J lost 4 bases, and 11 bases stayed unmatched. This CDR3 is CASSVQGDSGVTEAFF. CDR3 DNA sequence: TGTGCCAGCAGTGTACAGGGGGACTCTGGCGTCACTGAAGCTTTCTTT.

As for this clonotype: Given the absence of the conserved phenylalanine or tryptophan at the CDR3 end, a read error is likely. The chain has TRBV12-3 or TRBV12-4 and TRBJ1-5, with unresolved D. CDR3 length: 12 amino acids. V was shortened by 1 base and J by 5 bases, with 3 bases between the two germline ends. CDR3 DNA sequence: TGTGCCAGCAGTTTAGGGGATCAGCCCCAGCATATT. Protein: CASSLGDQPQHI.

The V call is TRBV7-9, the J call TRBJ2-3; TRBD2 matches at 9 bases. Looked up from germline, CDR1 is SEHNR and CDR2 is FQNEAQ (reference sequence). V dropped 4 bases and J dropped 3; count of bases not matched to a gene: 14. The CDR3 loop spans 18 amino acids. Here the CDR3 DNA reads TGTGCCAGCAGCTCCGGAGAGGGGCCTAGCGGGATTACAGATACGCAGTATTTT. Its protein product is CASSSGEGPSGITDTQYF.

V and J are TRBV6-2 or TRBV6-3 and TRBJ1-2; D unresolved. This CDR3 has 14 residues. V was cut by 6 bases and J by 3 bases, with 14 bases left in between. CDR1 and CDR2 from the germline V gene are MNHEY and SVGEGT. This chain's CDR3 is CASSSTGQYYGYTF. The CDR3 coding sequence is TGTGCCAGCAGCAGCACCGGGCAGTACTATGGCTACACCTTC.

This clonotype was counted at least ten times. The chain carries TRBV6-1 and TRBJ1-5; 8 positions agree with TRBD1. Trimming cost V 2 bases and J 5 bases; bases outside gene matches: 2. Germline CDR1 and CDR2: MNHNS and SASEGT. This CDR3 spans 14 amino acids. In DNA form, the CDR3 reads TGTGCCAGCAGTGAACAGGGGGCCGATCAGCCCCAGCATTTT. This encodes CASSEQGADQPQHF.

The chain carries TRBV6-1 and TRBJ1-1; D uncertain. Germline V lookup: CDR1 MNHNS, CDR2 SASEGT. V gave up 4 bases and J gave up 5 bases, with 17 bases separating them. The CDR3 is 15 residues long. This CDR3 reads CASSVDRSRYTEAFF. The CDR3 DNA follows: TGTGCCAGCAGTGTAGACCGTTCAAGGTATACTGAAGCTTTCTTT.

The chain is built from TRBV9 and TRBJ2-7; D ambiguous. Deletions cut 0 bases from V and 2 bases from J, with 12 bases between. Germline CDR1 and CDR2: SGDLS and YYNGEE. CDR3 length: 15 amino acids. CDR3 residues: CASSVGPRPTYEQYF. CDR3 sequence (DNA): TGTGCCAGCAGCGTAGGGCCGCGCCCGACCTACGAGCAGTACTTC.

This clonotype was counted at least ten times. The J gene is TRBJ2-7, the V gene TRBV28; 8 bases align to TRBD2. Unmatched junction bases numbered 11, after V lost 10 bases and J lost 0 bases. The CDR3 is made up of 15 amino acids. Germline lookup yields CDR1 MDHEN and CDR2 SYDVKM. The CDR3 coding sequence is TGTGCCACTAGGCGGGGGGCCGGGGGCTCCTACGAGCAGTACTTC. Protein product: CATRRGAGGSYEQYF.

This clonotype was detected a few times. The chain is built from TRBV2 and TRBJ1-2; 11 positions agree with TRBD1. CDR1 and CDR2 from the germline V gene are SNHLY and FYNNEI. This CDR3 contains 16 residues. J was trimmed by 4 bases and V by 3 bases; bases with no gene match: 7. This chain's CDR3 is CASSDLMGQGGYGYTF. CDR3 DNA sequence: TGTGCCAGCAGTGACCTGATGGGACAGGGGGGCTATGGCTACACCTTC.

The table lists this clonotype with many counts. The gene calls are TRBV28 and TRBJ2-1, with D perhaps matching TRBD1 or TRBD2 (6 bases each). The CDR3 has 12 amino acids. The V gene's germline CDR1 is MDHEN and CDR2 SYDVKM. The V and J ends lost 8 bases and 10 bases respectively, with 15 bases between them. The CDR3 nucleotides are TGTGCCAGCGCCCTGGGGGGCTTGGAGCAGTTCTTC. Its protein product is CASALGGLEQFF.

DNA of the CDR3: TGTGCCAGCAGGACCCATCTAGCGGGAGACACCGGGGAGCTGTTTTTT. Amino acids: CASRTHLAGDTGELFF. The chain couples TRBV6-2 or TRBV6-3 to TRBJ2-2; 10 positions agree with TRBD2. Germline V gene data show CDR1 as MNHEY and CDR2 as SVGEGT. The CDR3 runs 16 residues. V lost 6 bases and J lost 3; bases outside the gene matches: 7.